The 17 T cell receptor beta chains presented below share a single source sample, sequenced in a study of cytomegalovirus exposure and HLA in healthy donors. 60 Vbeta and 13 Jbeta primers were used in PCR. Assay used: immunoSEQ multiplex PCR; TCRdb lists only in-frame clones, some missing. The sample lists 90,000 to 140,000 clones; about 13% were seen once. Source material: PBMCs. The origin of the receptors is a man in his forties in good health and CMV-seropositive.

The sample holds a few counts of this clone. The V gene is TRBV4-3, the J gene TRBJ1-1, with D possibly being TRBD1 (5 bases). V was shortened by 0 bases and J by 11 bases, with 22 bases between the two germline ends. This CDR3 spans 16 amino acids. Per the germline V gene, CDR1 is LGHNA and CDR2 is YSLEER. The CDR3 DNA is TGCGCCAGCAGCCAAGATCCTCGGACGGGGGAAGAAGGGGCTTTCTTT. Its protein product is CASSQDPRTGEEGAFF.

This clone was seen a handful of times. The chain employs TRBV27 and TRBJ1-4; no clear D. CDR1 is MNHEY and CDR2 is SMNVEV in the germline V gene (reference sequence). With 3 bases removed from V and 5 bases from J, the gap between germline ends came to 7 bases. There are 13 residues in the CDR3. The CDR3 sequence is CASSLTQNEKLFF. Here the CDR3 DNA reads TGTGCCAGCAGTTTGACACAGAATGAAAAACTGTTTTTT.

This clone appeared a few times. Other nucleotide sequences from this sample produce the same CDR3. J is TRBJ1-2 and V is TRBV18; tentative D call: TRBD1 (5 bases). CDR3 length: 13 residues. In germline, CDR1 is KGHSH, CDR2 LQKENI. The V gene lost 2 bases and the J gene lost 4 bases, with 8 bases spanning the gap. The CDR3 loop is CASSPDSRYGYTF. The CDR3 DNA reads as TGTGCCAGCTCACCAGACAGCCGCTATGGCTACACCTTC.

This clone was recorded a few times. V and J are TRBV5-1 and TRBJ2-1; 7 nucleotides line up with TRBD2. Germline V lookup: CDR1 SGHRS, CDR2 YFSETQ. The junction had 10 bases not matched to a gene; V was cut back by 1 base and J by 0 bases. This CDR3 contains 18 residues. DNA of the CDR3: TGCGCCAGCAGCTTGAACGGGAGGCCTTCCAGCTCCTACAATGAGCAGTTCTTC. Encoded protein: CASSLNGRPSSSYNEQFF.

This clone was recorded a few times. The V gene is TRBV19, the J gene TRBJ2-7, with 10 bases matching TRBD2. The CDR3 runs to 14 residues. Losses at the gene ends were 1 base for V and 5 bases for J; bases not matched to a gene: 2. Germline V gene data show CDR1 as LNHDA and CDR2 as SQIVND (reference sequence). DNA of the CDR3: TGTGCCAGTAGTATAGTAGCGGGAGGCCACGAGCAGTACTTC. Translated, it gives CASSIVAGGHEQYF. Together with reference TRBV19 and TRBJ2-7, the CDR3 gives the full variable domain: DGGITQSPKYLFRKEGQNVTLSCEQNLNHDAMYWYRQDPGQGLRLIYYSQIVNDFQKGDIAEGYSVSREKKESFPLTVTSAQKNPTAFYLCASSIVAGGHEQYFGPGTRLTVT.

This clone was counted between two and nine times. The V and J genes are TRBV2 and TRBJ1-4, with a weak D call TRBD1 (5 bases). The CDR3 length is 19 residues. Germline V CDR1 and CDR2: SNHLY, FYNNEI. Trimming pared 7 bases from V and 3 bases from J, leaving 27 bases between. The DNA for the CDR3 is TGTGCCAGCACCGGGGGGATGGGGGGACCTCTTGGATCTAATGAAAAACTGTTTTTT. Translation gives CASTGGMGGPLGSNEKLFF.

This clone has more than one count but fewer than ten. The CDR3 spells CAISDTGSGNTIYF. The CDR3 coding sequence is TGTGCCATCAGTGACACCGGGTCTGGAAACACCATATATTTT. This sequence joins TRBV10-3 and TRBJ1-3; D remains ambiguous. The germline gives CDR1 ENHRY, CDR2 SYGVKD. The CDR3 has 14 residues. V dropped 3 bases and J dropped 1 base, with 7 bases sitting between them.

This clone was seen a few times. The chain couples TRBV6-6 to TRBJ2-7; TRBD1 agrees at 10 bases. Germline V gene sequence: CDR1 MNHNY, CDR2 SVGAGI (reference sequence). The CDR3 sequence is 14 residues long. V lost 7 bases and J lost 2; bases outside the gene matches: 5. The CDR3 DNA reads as TGTGCCAGCAATCCGGGACAGGGGCCCTACGAGCAGTACTTC. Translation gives CASNPGQGPYEQYF.

This CDR3 is CASSSRHSQGYGYTF. The CDR3 DNA reads as TGTGCCAGCAGCTCACGGCACAGCCAGGGCTATGGCTACACCTTC. The chain is built from TRBV9 and TRBJ1-2; tentatively, D is TRBD1 (5 bases). The length of the CDR3 is 15 residues. V was clipped by 4 bases and J by 4 bases, with 17 bases between them. Germline assignment: CDR1 SGDLS and CDR2 YYNGEE.

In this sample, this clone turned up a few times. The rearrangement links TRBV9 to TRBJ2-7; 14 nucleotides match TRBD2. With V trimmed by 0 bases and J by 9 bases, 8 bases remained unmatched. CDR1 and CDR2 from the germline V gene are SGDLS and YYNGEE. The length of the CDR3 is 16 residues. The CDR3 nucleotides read TGTGCCAGCAGCGTAGCTCCGGGACTAGCGGGAGAGGGGCAGTACTTC. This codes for CASSVAPGLAGEGQYF.

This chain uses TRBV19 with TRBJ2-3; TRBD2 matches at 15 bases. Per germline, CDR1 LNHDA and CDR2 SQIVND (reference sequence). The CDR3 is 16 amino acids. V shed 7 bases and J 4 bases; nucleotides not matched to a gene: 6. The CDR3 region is CASKGTSGRMADTQYF. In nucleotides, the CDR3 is TGTGCCAGTAAGGGGACTAGCGGGAGGATGGCAGATACGCAGTATTTT.

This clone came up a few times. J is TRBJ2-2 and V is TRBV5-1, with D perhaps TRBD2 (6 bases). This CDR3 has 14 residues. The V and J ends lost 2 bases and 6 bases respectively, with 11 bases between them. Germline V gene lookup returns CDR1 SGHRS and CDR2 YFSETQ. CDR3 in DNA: TGCGCCAGCAGCTTAACGGGAGTTCCCGGGGAGCTGTTTTTT. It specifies CASSLTGVPGELFF.

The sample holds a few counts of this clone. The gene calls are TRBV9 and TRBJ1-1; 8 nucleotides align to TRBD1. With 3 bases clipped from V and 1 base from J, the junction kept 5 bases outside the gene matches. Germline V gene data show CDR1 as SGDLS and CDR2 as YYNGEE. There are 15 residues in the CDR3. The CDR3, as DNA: TGTGCCAGCAGCGCAGGGGACAGGACGAACACTGAAGCTTTCTTT. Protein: CASSAGDRTNTEAFF.

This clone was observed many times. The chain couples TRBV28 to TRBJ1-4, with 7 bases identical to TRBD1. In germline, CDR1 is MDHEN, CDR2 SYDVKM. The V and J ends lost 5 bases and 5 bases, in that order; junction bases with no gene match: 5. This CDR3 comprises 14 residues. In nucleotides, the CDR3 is TGTGCCAGCAGTAGGGGACAGATGAATGAAAAACTGTTTTTT. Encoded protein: CASSRGQMNEKLFF.

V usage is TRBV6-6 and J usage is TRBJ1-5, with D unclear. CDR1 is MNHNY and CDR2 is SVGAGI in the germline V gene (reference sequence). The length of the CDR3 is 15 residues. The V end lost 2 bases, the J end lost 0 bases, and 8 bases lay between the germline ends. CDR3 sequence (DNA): TGTGCCAGCAGTTACGAGGGCCATAGCAATCAGCCCCAGCATTTT. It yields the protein CASSYEGHSNQPQHF.

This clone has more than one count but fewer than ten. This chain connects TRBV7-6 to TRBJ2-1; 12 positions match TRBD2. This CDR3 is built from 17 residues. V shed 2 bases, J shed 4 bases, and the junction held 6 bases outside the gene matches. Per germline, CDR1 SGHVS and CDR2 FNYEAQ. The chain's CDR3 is CASSLTGLAGGYNEQFF. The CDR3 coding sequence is TGTGCCAGCAGCTTAACTGGGCTAGCGGGAGGGTACAATGAGCAGTTCTTC. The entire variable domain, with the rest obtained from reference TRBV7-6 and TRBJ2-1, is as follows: GAGVSQSPRYKVTKRGQDVALRCDPISGHVSLYWYRQALGQGPEFLTYFNYEAQQDKSGLPNDRFSAERPEGSISTLTIQRTEQRDSAMYRCASSLTGLAGGYNEQFFGPGTRLTVL.

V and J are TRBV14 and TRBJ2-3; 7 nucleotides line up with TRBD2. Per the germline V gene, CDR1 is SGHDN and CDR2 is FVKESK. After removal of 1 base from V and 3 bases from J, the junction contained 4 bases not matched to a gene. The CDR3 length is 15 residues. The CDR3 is CASSQAGRGTDTQYF. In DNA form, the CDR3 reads TGTGCCAGCAGCCAAGCGGGGCGGGGGACAGATACGCAGTATTTT.